This TCR beta chain was documented in a study of shared clonotypes between healthy human individuals. About the study: Per donor, CD8 memory used one plate, CD8 naive used two, CD4 memory used three and CD4 naive used three.

This table comes from immunoSEQ multiplex PCR, and its TCRdb copy is limited to in-frame clones, with some not included. The data contain millions of clones, 90% to 95% of them seen just once; the ten biggest clones take up over 0.12%. V shed 2 bases and J 4 bases; nucleotides not matched to a gene: 10. This CDR3 spans 16 amino acids. Looked up from germline, CDR1 is SGHAT and CDR2 is FQNNGV. The sequencing input was naive CD4+ T cells sorted from blood. Subset defined: CD45RA+ positively selected. V and J are TRBV11-2 and TRBJ2-7; the match to TRBD2 covers 8 bases. The receptor was derived from a young man in good health. In DNA, the CDR3 is TGTGCCAGCAGCTTACGGGGTAGCGGGATAGGTTACGAGCAGTACTTC. Its translation: CASSLRGSGIGYEQYF.